The source of this T cell receptor (beta chain) is a study of T-cell reconstitution after alpha-beta-depleted transplantation in children. Whole-study results and caveats: T-cell counts and diversity were attributed mostly to newly produced T cells one year after transplant. High day-60 TCRbeta diversity in some patients came from surviving recipient T cells and thymic progenitors. Roughly two months post-transplant, alpha-beta T cells reportedly originated from several hundred graft clones that had expanded.

J was trimmed by 12 bases and V by 5 bases; bases with no gene match: 13. The germline V gene has CDR1 WNHNN and CDR2 SYGVQD (reference sequence). The CDR3 totals 15 residues. With respect to this clonotype: No antigen is known for it.

Preparation of the TCRbeta library involved a method that used unique molecular identifiers. TCRdb used MiXCR to reprocess the PCR reads, holding one entry per CDR3 protein. The repertoire consists of about 830,000 distinct CDR3 sequences, with about 15% occurring once and the leading ten covering approximately 4.5%. The rearrangement uses TRBV10-1 and TRBJ2-1; 10 positions match TRBD2. The receptor comes from a male patient younger than 18 who had a stem cell transplant for acute lymphoblastic leukemia, so the T cells may come from the graft donor. The input for sequencing was PBMCs, mostly from graft donor cells, taken 360 days after TCRalphabeta/CD19-depleted stem cell transplant. In nucleotides, the CDR3 is TGCGCCAGCAGTCTACTCAGCGGGAGGGAAGGCGCGCAGTTCTTC. Translating gives CASSLLSGREGAQFF.